This T cell receptor (beta chain) was sequenced in a study of T-cell reconstitution after alpha-beta-depleted transplantation in children. V lost 8 bases, J lost 4 bases, and 23 bases stayed unmatched. CDR3 length: 19 residues. Per the germline V gene, CDR1 is SQVTM and CDR2 is ANQGSEA. This clonotype was counted only a few times. Researchers prepared the TCRbeta library using unique molecular identifiers, the study reports. TCRdb used MiXCR to reprocess the PCR reads, holding one entry per CDR3 protein. The sample holds a few hundred thousand distinct CDR3 sequences, over 9% seen once. Here the sequenced sample was PBMCs from the stem cell graft donor, taken from the stem cell graft. This rearrangement joins TRBV29-1 to TRBJ2-3, with 11 positions matching TRBD1. The sequence was obtained from a human donor who donated a stem cell graft to a child with acute lymphoblastic leukemia. The chain's CDR3 is CSPPGPPGQGVGSPDTQYF. DNA of the CDR3: TGCAGCCCCCCAGGGCCCCCGGGACAGGGGGTCGGCAGCCCAGATACGCAGTATTTT.